These 23 T cell receptor beta chains were all obtained from the same sample, sequenced in a study of response to subunit inactivated influenza vaccine (dated by TCRdb to 2016 to 2018). Library creation used RT-PCR. Sequenced on an Illumina HiSeq 2500. Starting from the raw public reads, TCRdb applied fastp trimming at Q25, assembled clones with MiXCR and retained in-frame beta chains. When rows share a CDR3 protein, they turn into one entry using the most common DNA and genes. The sample data list roughly 700,000 distinct CDR3 sequences, and approximately 15% of these were observed just once. The ten largest clonotypes hold around 6.5% of the sample. The source material was PBMCs from blood, sampled approximately 15 days before vaccination. These TCRs come from a man between 45 and 60 years old who received an inactivated influenza vaccine. Donor details come from another sample of the same person, matched by shared clones.

In this sample, this clonotype turned up a few times. This rearrangement joins TRBV5-1 to TRBJ2-5; 10 positions agree with TRBD1. Unmatched junction bases numbered 2, after V lost 2 bases and J lost 4 bases. Germline CDR1 reads SGHRS; CDR2 reads YFSETQ. This CDR3 is built from 14 residues. Here the CDR3 reads CASSFGQGVETQYF. CDR3 sequence (DNA): TGCGCCAGCAGCTTTGGACAGGGGGTAGAGACCCAGTACTTC.

The chain carries TRBV19 and TRBJ2-5, with D perhaps given as TRBD1 or TRBD2 (7 bases each). Trimming left V 0 bases short and J 5 bases short, with 13 bases between. Germline V gene lookup returns CDR1 LNHDA and CDR2 SQIVND (reference sequence). The CDR3 totals 15 residues. As DNA, the CDR3 is TGTGCCAGTAGTATAGAGGGAGGGGGCCTGGAGACCCAGTACTTC. This encodes CASSIEGGGLETQYF.

The chain employs TRBV6-1 and TRBJ1-6, with D maybe TRBD1 (5 bases). V was shortened by 6 bases and J by 7 bases, with 16 bases between the two germline ends. CDR3 length equals 15 residues. The germline V gene has CDR1 MNHNS and CDR2 SASEGT. The CDR3 reads CASRVSGVGNSPLHF. In DNA form, the CDR3 reads TGTGCCAGCAGGGTCTCGGGGGTTGGGAATTCACCCCTCCACTTT.

The genes are TRBV7-2 and TRBJ2-1; 8 bases fit TRBD2. V dropped 5 bases and J dropped 6; count of bases not matched to a gene: 9. From germline, CDR1 is SGHTA and CDR2 FQGNSA. This CDR3 comprises 15 residues. This chain's CDR3 is CASSPGTSAANEQFF. The DNA for the CDR3 is TGTGCCAGCAGCCCCGGGACTAGTGCTGCCAATGAGCAGTTCTTC.

This clonotype was detected ten times or more. The chain is built from TRBV29-1 and TRBJ1-1; D is ambiguous. CDR1 is SQVTM and CDR2 is ANQGSEA in the germline V gene. There are 11 residues in the CDR3. The V gene lost 4 bases and the J gene lost 7 bases, with 10 bases spanning the gap. CDR3 DNA sequence: TGCAGCGTTGCCCCCCCGGATGAAGCTTTCTTT. Amino acids: CSVAPPDEAFF.

This clonotype was counted at least ten times. The J gene is TRBJ2-2, the V gene TRBV7-8, with D uncertain. V lost 5 bases and J 7 bases, leaving 8 bases between the germline ends. The V gene's germline CDR1 is SGHVS and CDR2 FQNEAQ. There are 12 residues in the CDR3. This CDR3 reads CASSPVDGELFF. The CDR3 nucleotides read TGTGCCAGCAGCCCCGTAGACGGGGAGCTGTTTTTT.

This clonotype has just a few counts. The chain combines TRBV10-3 with TRBJ2-3; D remains ambiguous. Germline V gene data show CDR1 as ENHRY and CDR2 as SYGVKD. CDR3 size: 12 residues. V lost 5 bases and J lost 2, with 5 bases in between. The CDR3 DNA sequence: TGTGCCATCAGTCCATACACAGATACGCAGTATTTT. This gives the protein CAISPYTDTQYF.

In this sample, this clonotype turned up a few times. This chain joins TRBV29-1 and TRBJ1-1; D not certain. The CDR3 is 15 residues long. Germline V gene lookup returns CDR1 SQVTM and CDR2 ANQGSEA. Trimming shortened V by 4 bases and J by 5 bases, and 20 bases separated the two germline ends. CDR3 coding DNA: TGCAGCGTTGCAGGCACCCCCGGAGGTTTAACTGAAGCTTTCTTT. This gives the protein CSVAGTPGGLTEAFF.

V is TRBV20-1 and J is TRBJ2-2, with 8 positions matching TRBD1. The CDR3 consists of 15 residues. Germline V CDR1 and CDR2: DFQATT, SNEGSKA (reference sequence). With V trimmed by 6 bases and J by 4 bases, 10 bases remained unmatched. The CDR3 DNA reads TGCAGTGCACCCGGACAGGGACGGGCCACCGGGGAGCTGTTTTTT. This gives the protein CSAPGQGRATGELFF.

The chain is built from TRBV7-2 and TRBJ2-7; the D is unclear. This CDR3 spans 11 amino acids. Per the germline V gene, CDR1 is SGHTA and CDR2 is FQGNSA. Trimming stripped 5 bases from V and 7 bases from J, with 9 bases between. CDR3 in amino acids: CASSIITEQYF. The DNA for the CDR3 is TGTGCCAGCAGCATCATTACAGAGCAGTACTTC.

Of note for this clonotype: Compared with germline, one end of the junction differs, possibly owing to a read error. V is TRBV12-3 or TRBV12-4 and J is TRBJ2-2; D unresolved. The CDR3 is 13 residues long. The CDR3 sequence is CASSPTNTEELFF. In DNA, the CDR3 is TGTGCCAGCAGCCCCACTAACACCGAGGAGCTGTTTTTT.

V gene TRBV24-1 combines with J gene TRBJ2-3; TRBD1 agrees at 10 bases. Germline loops: CDR1 KGHDR, CDR2 SFDVKD. The CDR3 length is 15 residues. V lost 0 bases to trimming and J lost 4 bases; unmatched junction nucleotides: 0. CDR3 sequence reads: CATSDLGTGADTQYF. The CDR3 DNA is TGTGCCACCAGTGATTTGGGGACAGGGGCAGATACGCAGTATTTT.

In its sample, this clonotype was seen many times. This rearrangement joins TRBV12-3 or TRBV12-4 to TRBJ1-2; no clear D gene. With 6 bases removed from V and 4 bases from J, the gap between germline ends came to 12 bases. The CDR3 contains 13 residues. The CDR3 nucleotides read TGTGCCAGCAGCTTCGGTGATCGCTATGGCTACACCTTC. Protein product: CASSFGDRYGYTF.

This clonotype was detected only once. A junction boundary mismatches the germline segment, possibly from a read error. This chain joins TRBV28 and TRBJ2-1; no definite D call. CDR1 is MDHEN, CDR2 SYDVKM, per germline. The CDR3 length is 16 residues. In DNA form, the CDR3 reads TGTGCCAGCAGACCGACTGGCGGCTCCTCCTTCAATGAGCAGTTCTTC. This gives the protein CASRPTGGSSFNEQFF.

This clonotype was seen more than once but under ten times. The chain carries TRBV7-2 and TRBJ2-1; D gene uncertain. Trimming stripped 5 bases from V and 0 bases from J, with 11 bases between. Germline CDR1 and CDR2: SGHTA and FQGNSA. There are 15 residues in the CDR3. Here the CDR3 reads CASSATGYSYNEQFF. In DNA, the CDR3 is TGTGCCAGCAGCGCGACTGGTTACTCCTACAATGAGCAGTTCTTC.

This clonotype appeared a few times. The chain employs TRBV6-2 or TRBV6-3 and TRBJ2-7; D is perhaps TRBD1 (5 bases). The germline gives CDR1 MNHEY, CDR2 SVGEGT. The CDR3 contains 13 residues. The V end lost 3 bases, the J end lost 3 bases, and 9 bases lay between the germline ends. CDR3 residues: CASSYWQGYEQYF. The CDR3, as DNA: TGTGCCAGCAGTTATTGGCAGGGCTACGAGCAGTACTTC.

This clonotype was observed a few times. This chain connects TRBV12-3 or TRBV12-4 to TRBJ2-1, with a weak D call TRBD1 (7 bases). CDR3 length: 15 residues. Trimming shortened V by 6 bases and J by 0 bases, and 12 bases separated the two germline ends. In DNA, the CDR3 is TGTGCCAGCAGCCGCGGGACAGTCTCCTACAATGAGCAGTTCTTC. Its protein is CASSRGTVSYNEQFF.

V gene TRBV7-9 combines with J gene TRBJ2-1; D is possibly TRBD1 or TRBD2 (6 bases each). The CDR3 consists of 15 residues. V lost 8 bases and J 9 bases, leaving 23 bases between the germline ends. CDR1 SEHNR and CDR2 FQNEAQ come from the germline V gene (reference sequence). In DNA form, the CDR3 reads TGTGCCAGCCAGGTTGGAGCGGAGGGCAGGGGTGAGCAGTTCTTC. This encodes CASQVGAEGRGEQFF.

This chain uses TRBV5-4 with TRBJ1-5, with no clear D. Between the trimmed V and J ends, which lost 4 bases and 1 base, there was a span of 12 bases. CDR3 length: 15 amino acids. Germline CDR1 SGHNT, CDR2 YYREEE (reference sequence). CDR3 sequence (DNA): TGTGCCAGCAGCACCGACTCGGACAGCAATCAGCCCCAGCATTTT. This translates into CASSTDSDSNQPQHF.

The rearrangement uses TRBV20-1 and TRBJ2-1, with D uncertain. The CDR3 sequence is 12 residues long. Trimming pared 3 bases from V and 7 bases from J, leaving 10 bases between. CDR1 is DFQATT and CDR2 is SNEGSKA in the germline V gene (reference sequence). This CDR3 reads CSASYRRNEQFF. The CDR3 bases are TGCAGTGCTAGTTACAGAAGAAATGAGCAGTTCTTC.

The rearrangement joins TRBV6-2 or TRBV6-3 to TRBJ2-7, with D possibly being TRBD2 (5 bases). The CDR3 is 14 residues long. Trimming removed 4 bases at V and 4 bases at J, with 14 bases between. Germline loops: CDR1 MNHEY, CDR2 SVGEGT. The CDR3 sequence is CASSSPRTVYEQYF. CDR3 bases: TGTGCCAGCAGTTCCCCCAGGACTGTGTACGAGCAGTACTTC.

The table lists this clonotype with a few counts. The V and J genes are TRBV6-1 and TRBJ2-1; 7 bases agree with TRBD1. This CDR3 region has 14 residues. V shed 6 bases and J 8 bases; nucleotides not matched to a gene: 10. Germline-derived CDR1 and CDR2 are MNHNS and SASEGT. CDR3 in amino acids: CASSRQGRVDEQFF. CDR3 bases: TGTGCCAGCAGCCGACAGGGTCGGGTGGATGAGCAGTTCTTC.

The chain couples TRBV6-5 to TRBJ1-3; tentatively, D is TRBD1 (5 bases). CDR1 and CDR2 (germline): MNHEY, SVGAGI. Between the trimmed V and J ends, which lost 0 bases and 2 bases, there was a span of 8 bases. The CDR3 has 15 amino acids. The CDR3, as DNA: TGTGCCAGCAGTTACTCGTTCAGGGCTGGAAACACCATATATTTT. It yields the protein CASSYSFRAGNTIYF.